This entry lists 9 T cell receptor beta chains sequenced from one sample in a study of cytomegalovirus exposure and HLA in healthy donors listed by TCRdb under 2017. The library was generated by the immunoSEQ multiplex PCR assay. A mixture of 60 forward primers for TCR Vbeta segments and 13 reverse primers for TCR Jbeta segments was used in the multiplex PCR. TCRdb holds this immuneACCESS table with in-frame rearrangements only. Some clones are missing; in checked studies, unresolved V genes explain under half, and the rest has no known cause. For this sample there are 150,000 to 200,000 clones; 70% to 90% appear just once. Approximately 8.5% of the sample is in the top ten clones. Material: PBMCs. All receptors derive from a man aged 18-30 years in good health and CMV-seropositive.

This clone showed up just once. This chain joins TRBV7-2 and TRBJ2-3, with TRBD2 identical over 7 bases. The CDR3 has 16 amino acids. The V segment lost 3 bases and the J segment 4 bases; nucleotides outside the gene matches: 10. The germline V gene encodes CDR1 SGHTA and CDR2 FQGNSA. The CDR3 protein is CASSFAGGGWADTQYF. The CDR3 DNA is TGTGCCAGCAGCTTCGCCGGCGGGGGTTGGGCAGATACGCAGTATTTT.

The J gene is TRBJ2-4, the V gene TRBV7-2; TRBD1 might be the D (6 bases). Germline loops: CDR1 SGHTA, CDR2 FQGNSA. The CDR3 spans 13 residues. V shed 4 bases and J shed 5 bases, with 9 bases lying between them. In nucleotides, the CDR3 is TGTGCCAGCAGCTCCGGACAGCAAAACATTCAGTACTTC. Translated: CASSSGQQNIQYF.

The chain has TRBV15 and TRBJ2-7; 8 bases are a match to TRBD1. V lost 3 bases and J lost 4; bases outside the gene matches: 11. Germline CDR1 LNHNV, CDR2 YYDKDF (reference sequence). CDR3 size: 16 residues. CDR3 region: CATSSSYRTGLYEQYF. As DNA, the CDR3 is TGTGCCACCAGCAGTTCTTATAGGACAGGGTTATACGAGCAGTACTTC.

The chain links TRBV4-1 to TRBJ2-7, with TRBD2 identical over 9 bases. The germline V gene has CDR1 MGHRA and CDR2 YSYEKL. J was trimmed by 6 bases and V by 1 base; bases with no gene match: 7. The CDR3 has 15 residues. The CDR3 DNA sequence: TGCGCCAGCAGCCAAGTGCGCGGGGGGGCGTTCGAGCAGTACTTC. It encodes CASSQVRGGAFEQYF.

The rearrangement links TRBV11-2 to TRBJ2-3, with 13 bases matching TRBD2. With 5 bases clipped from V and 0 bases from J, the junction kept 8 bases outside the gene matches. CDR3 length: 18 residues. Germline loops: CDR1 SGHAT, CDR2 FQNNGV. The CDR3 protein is CASSPGLAGLTSTDTQYF. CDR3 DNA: TGTGCCAGCAGCCCGGGACTAGCGGGGCTCACTAGCACAGATACGCAGTATTTT.

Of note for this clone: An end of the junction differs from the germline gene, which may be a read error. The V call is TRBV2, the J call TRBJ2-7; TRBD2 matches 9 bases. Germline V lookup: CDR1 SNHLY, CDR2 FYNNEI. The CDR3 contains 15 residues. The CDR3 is CASREGWRGGYEQYF. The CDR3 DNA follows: TGTGCCAGCAGGGAAGGGTGGCGGGGGGGCTACGAGCAGTACTTC.

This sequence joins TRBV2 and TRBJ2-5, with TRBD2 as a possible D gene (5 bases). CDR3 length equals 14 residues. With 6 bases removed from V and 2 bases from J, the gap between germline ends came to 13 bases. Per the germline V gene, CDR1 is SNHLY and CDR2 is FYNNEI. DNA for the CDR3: TGTGCCAGCAGCAATCTCCGGGGACAAGAGACCCAGTACTTC. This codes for CASSNLRGQETQYF.

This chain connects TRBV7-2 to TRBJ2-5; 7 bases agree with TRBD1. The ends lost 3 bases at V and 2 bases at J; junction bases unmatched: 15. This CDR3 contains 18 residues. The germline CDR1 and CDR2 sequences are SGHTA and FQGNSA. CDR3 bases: TGTGCCAGCAGCTTGACAGCCACGAGGGGGCGCGGGCAAGAGACCCAGTACTTC. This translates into CASSLTATRGRGQETQYF.

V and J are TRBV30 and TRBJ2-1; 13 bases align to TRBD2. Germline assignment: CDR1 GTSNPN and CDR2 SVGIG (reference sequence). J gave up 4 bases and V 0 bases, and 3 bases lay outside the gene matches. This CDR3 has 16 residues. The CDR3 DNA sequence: TGTGCCTGGAGTGTTGGGGGACTAGCGGGGTACAATGAGCAGTTCTTC. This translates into CAWSVGGLAGYNEQFF.